A selection of T cell receptor beta chains follows, all from one sample in a study of OX40 agonist ivuxolimab in advanced cancers. Only in-frame clones appear in the TCRdb table, and some are missing; sequencing was by immunoSEQ multiplex PCR. The sample carries more than 65,000 clones, around 89% recorded once. Sequenced material: CD4+ or CD8+ T cells sorted from blood, taken in a trial of the OX40 agonist ivuxolimab. The source of these receptors is an adult with an advanced solid tumor such as melanoma, head and neck, liver or kidney cancer. Each CDR3 is given with its conserved first and last residue. Fields, in order: CDR3 DNA, CDR3 protein, clone size, V gene, J gene, D gene. A D gene is named only where the DNA matches it firmly. Only part of the rows carry a size: once, few, many, or a class if the clone is expanded.

TGCGCCAGCAGCCTATCGGCGGGTCTTCAGCCCCAGCATTTT	CASSLSAGLQPQHF	few	TRBV4-1	TRBJ1-5	-
TGTGCCAGCAGTGTATCAGGCGGCAATCAGCCCCAGCATTTT	CASSVSGGNQPQHF	-	TRBV2	TRBJ1-5	-
TGTGCCAGCAGCTCCACAGATACGCAGTATTTT	CASSSTDTQYF	-	TRBV7-2	TRBJ2-3	-
TGTGCCAGCAGAGGATTCGGGGGTGGGGGCACAGATACGCAGTATTTT	CASRGFGGGGTDTQYF	-	TRBV5-6	TRBJ2-3	-
TGTGCCAGCAAAAGGGACATTTTGAACACCGGGGAGCTGTTTTTT	CASKRDILNTGELFF	few	TRBV2	TRBJ2-2	-
TGTGCCAGTACCTCGGGCCCAAGGAGCTCCTACGAGCAGTACTTC	CASTSGPRSSYEQYF	-	TRBV19	TRBJ2-7	-
TGCGCCAGCAGCTTGGGACCAGTCGGGACAGGAAACAATGAGCAGTTCTTC	CASSLGPVGTGNNEQFF	-	TRBV5-1	TRBJ2-1	TRBD1
TGTGCCAGCAGTGAACCGGGGGGGCAGAATGAGCAGTTCTTC	CASSEPGGQNEQFF	-	TRBV6-1	TRBJ2-1	TRBD2
TGTGCCAGCAAAGGGACTAGAGGAGTGGGGACCCAGTACTTC	CASKGTRGVGTQYF	-	TRBV2	TRBJ2-5	TRBD2
TGCGCCAGCAGCTCTAGGACAGGGGACTACAATGAGCAGTTCTTC	CASSSRTGDYNEQFF	-	TRBV5-1	TRBJ2-1	TRBD1
TGTGCCAGCAGTTTCTTCGGACGCGGGGCTTTCTTT	CASSFFGRGAFF	-	TRBV11-1	TRBJ1-1	-
TGTGCCAGCAGTTACTCCTACAGAGAGCTTGGAAACACCATATATTTT	CASSYSYRELGNTIYF	-	TRBV6-5	TRBJ1-3	-